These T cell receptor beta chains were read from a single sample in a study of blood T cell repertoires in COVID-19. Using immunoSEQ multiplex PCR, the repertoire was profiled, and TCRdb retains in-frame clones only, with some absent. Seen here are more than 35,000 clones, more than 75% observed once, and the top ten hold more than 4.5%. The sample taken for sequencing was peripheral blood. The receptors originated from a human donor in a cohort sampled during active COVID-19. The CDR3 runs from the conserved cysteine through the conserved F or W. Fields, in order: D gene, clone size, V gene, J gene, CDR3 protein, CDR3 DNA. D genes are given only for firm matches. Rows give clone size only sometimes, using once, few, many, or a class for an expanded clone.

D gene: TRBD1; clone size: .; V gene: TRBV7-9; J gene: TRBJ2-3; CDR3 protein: CASSPRQGAGDTQYF; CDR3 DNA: TGTGCCAGCAGCCCCAGACAGGGGGCGGGAGATACGCAGTATTTT
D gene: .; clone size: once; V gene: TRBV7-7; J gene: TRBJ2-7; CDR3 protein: CASSPTVGQTYEQYF; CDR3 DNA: TGTGCCAGCAGCCCCACAGTTGGGCAGACCTACGAGCAGTACTTC
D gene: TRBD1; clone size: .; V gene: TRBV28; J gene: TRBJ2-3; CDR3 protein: CASSFWGTGRADTQYF; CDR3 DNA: TGTGCCAGCAGTTTCTGGGGGACAGGGAGGGCAGATACGCAGTATTTT
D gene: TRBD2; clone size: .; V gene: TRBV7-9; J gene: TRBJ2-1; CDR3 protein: CASSLRGLAPRGDEQFF; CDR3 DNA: TGTGCCAGCAGCTTAAGGGGACTAGCCCCTAGGGGCGATGAGCAGTTCTTC
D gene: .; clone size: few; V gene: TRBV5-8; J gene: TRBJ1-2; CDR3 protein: CASSPGIHYGYTF; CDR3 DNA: TGTGCCAGCAGCCCCGGGATCCACTATGGCTACACCTTC
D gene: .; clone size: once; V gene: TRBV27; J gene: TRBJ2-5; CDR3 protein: CASSLRLRDWETQYF; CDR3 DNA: TGTGCCAGCAGTTTACGTTTGAGGGATTGGGAGACCCAGTACTTC
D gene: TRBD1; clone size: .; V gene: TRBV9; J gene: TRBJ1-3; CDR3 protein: CASSVDAGGTGNTIYF; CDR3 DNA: TGTGCCAGCAGCGTCGACGCAGGGGGCACTGGAAACACCATATATTTT
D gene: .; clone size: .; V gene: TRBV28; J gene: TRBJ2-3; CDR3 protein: CASSLISGDTDTQYF; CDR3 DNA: TGTGCCAGCAGTTTGATTAGCGGAGACACAGATACGCAGTATTTT
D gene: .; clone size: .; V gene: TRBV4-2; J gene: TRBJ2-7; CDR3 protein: CASSQDRMNSPYEQYF; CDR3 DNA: TGTGCCAGCAGCCAAGATAGGATGAACAGCCCCTACGAGCAGTACTTC
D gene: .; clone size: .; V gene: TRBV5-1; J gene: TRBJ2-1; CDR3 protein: CASSLARSGSSYNEQFF; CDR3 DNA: TGCGCCAGCAGCTTGGCCAGGAGCGGAAGCTCCTACAATGAGCAGTTCTTC
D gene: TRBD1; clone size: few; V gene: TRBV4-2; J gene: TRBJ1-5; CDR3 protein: CASSQDRAGGSQPQHF; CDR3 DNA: TGTGCCAGCAGCCAAGATAGGGCAGGGGGCAGCCAGCCCCAGCATTTT
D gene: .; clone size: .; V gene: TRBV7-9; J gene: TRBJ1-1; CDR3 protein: CASSLAGLHSNTEAFF; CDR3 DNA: TGTGCCAGCAGCTTAGCAGGACTACACTCGAACACTGAAGCTTTCTTT
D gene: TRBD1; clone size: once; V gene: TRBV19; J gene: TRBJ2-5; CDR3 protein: CASSSDRAQETQYF; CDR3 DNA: TGTGCCAGTAGTTCAGACAGGGCCCAAGAGACCCAGTACTTC
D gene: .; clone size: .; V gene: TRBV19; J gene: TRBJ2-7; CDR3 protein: CASSIGQSYEQYF; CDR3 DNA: TGTGCCAGTAGTATTGGACAGTCCTACGAGCAGTACTTC
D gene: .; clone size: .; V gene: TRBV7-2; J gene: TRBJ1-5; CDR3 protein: CASSLDPGRNQPQHF; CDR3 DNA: TGTGCCAGCAGCTTAGACCCAGGGCGGAATCAGCCCCAGCATTTT
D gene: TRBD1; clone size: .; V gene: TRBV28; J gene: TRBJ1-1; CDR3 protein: CASSANTDRATEAFF; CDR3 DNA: TGTGCCAGCAGTGCCAATACAGACAGGGCCACTGAAGCTTTCTTT
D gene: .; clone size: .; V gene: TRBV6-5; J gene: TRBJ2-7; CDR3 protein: CASSYPSSSGEQYF; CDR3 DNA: TGTGCCAGCAGTTACCCTAGCAGCTCGGGCGAGCAGTACTTC
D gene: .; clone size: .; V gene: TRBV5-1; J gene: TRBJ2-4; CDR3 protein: CASSPTGKALAKNIQYF; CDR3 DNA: TGCGCCAGCAGCCCAACAGGAAAGGCCCTAGCCAAAAACATTCAGTACTTC
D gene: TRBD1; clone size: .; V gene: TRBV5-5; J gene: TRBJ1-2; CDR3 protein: CASSLKPLFKTGEDGYTF; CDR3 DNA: TGTGCCAGCAGCTTGAAACCACTCTTCAAAACAGGGGAGGATGGCTACACCTTC
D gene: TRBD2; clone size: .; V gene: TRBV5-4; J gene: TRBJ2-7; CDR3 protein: CASSPVASGRAYEQYF; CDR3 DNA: TGTGCCAGCAGTCCAGTCGCTAGCGGGAGGGCCTACGAGCAGTACTTC
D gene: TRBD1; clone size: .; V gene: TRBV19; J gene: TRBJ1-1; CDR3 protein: CASSTGTAWDTEAFF; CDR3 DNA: TGTGCCAGTTCAACCGGGACAGCATGGGACACTGAAGCTTTCTTT
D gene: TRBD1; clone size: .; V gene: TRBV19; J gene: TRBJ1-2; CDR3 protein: CASSMQGAGYGYTF; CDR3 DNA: TGTGCCAGTAGTATGCAGGGGGCTGGCTATGGCTACACCTTC
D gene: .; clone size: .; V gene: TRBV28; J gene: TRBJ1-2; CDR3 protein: CASMAPGFANGYTF; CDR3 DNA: TGTGCCAGCATGGCCCCGGGGTTCGCTAATGGCTACACCTTC
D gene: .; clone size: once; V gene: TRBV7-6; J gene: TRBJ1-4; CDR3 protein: CASSLSTYRGEKLFF; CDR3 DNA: TGTGCCAGCAGCTTAAGCACCTACCGGGGTGAAAAACTGTTTTTT
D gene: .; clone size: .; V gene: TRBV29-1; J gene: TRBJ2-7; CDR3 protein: CSVAGGSQREQYF; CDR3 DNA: TGCAGCGTGGCCGGCGGCTCTCAAAGGGAGCAGTACTTC
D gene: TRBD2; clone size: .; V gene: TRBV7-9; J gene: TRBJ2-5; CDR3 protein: CASSAGTTQLGQETQYF; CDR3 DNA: TGTGCCAGCAGCGCCGGGACTACACAACTGGGGCAAGAGACCCAGTACTTC
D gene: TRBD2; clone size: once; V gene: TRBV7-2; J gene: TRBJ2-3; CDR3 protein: CASSERLAGTDTQYF; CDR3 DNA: TGTGCCAGCAGCGAACGACTAGCAGGCACAGATACGCAGTATTTT
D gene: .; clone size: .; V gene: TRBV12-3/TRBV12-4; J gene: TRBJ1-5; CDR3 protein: CASSFGVQPQHF; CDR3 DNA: TGTGCCAGCAGTTTCGGGGTTCAGCCCCAGCATTTT
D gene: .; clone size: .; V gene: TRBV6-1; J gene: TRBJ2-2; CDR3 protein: CASSEGYGRNTGELFF; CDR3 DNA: TGTGCCAGCAGTGAAGGTTATGGCAGAAACACCGGGGAGCTGTTTTTT
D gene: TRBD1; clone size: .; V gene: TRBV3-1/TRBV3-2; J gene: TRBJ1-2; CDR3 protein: CASSQAYRGRGYGYTF; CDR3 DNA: TGTGCCAGCAGCCAAGCCTACAGGGGGCGGGGCTATGGCTACACCTTC
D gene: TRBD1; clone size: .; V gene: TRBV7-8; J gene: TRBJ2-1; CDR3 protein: CASRSRQGTNEQFF; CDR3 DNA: TGTGCCAGCAGATCGAGACAGGGCACCAATGAGCAGTTCTTC
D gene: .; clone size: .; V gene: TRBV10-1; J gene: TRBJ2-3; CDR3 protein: CASSESTAVDGTDTQYF; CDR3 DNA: TGCGCCAGCAGTGAGTCGACTGCGGTGGATGGCACAGATACGCAGTATTTT
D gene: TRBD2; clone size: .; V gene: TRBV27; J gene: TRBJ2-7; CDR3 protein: CASSFRPGLADEQYF; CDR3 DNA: TGTGCCAGCAGTTTCAGGCCGGGACTAGCGGACGAGCAGTACTTC
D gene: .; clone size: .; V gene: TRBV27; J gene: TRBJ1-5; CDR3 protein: CASSLFRGPNQPQHF; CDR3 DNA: TGTGCCAGCAGTTTATTCAGGGGCCCAAATCAGCCCCAGCATTTT
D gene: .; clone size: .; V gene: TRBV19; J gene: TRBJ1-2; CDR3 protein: CASSIRQERDYGYTF; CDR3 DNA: TGTGCCAGTAGTATCCGACAGGAAAGAGACTATGGCTACACCTTC
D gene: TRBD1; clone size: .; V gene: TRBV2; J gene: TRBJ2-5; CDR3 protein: CASSETIGTGQETQYF; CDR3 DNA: TGTGCCAGCAGTGAAACGATTGGGACAGGACAAGAGACCCAGTACTTC
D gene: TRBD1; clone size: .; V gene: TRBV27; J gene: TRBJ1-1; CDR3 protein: CASNRQGPNTEAFF; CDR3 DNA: TGTGCCAGCAACAGACAGGGACCGAACACTGAAGCTTTCTTT
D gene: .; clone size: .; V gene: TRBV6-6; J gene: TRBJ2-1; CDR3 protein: CASSNRLATLYNEQFF; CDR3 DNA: TGTGCCAGCAGTAACCGCCTAGCTACCCTATACAATGAGCAGTTCTTC
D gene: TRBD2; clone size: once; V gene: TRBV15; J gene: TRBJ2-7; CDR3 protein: CATSGSISGVYEQYF; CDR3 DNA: TGTGCCACCAGCGGAAGTATTAGCGGGGTCTACGAGCAGTACTTC
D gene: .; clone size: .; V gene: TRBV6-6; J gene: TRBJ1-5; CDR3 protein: CASVGGFGNQPQHF; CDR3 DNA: TGTGCCAGCGTGGGGGGGTTTGGCAATCAGCCCCAGCATTTT
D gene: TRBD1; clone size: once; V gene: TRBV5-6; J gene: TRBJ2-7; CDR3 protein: CASSWGQGSYEQYF; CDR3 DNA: TGTGCCAGCAGCTGGGGACAGGGCTCCTACGAGCAGTACTTC
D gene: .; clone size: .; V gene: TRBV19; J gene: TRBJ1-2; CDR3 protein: CASSRREGYGYTF; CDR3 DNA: TGTGCCAGTAGTCGGAGGGAGGGGTATGGCTACACCTTC
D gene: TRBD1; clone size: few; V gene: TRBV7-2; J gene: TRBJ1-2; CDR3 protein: CASSIQPGQGGSGYTF; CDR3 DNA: TGTGCCAGCAGCATCCAACCGGGACAGGGAGGTAGCGGCTACACCTTC
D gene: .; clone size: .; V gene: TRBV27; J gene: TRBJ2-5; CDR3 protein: CASSFGGIDRETQYF; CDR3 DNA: TGTGCCAGCAGTTTCGGGGGAATAGATCGAGAGACCCAGTACTTC
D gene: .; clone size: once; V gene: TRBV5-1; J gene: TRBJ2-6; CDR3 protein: CASSLLTGTFSGANVLTF; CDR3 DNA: TGCGCCAGCAGCTTGTTGACAGGGACTTTTAGTGGGGCCAACGTCCTGACTTTC
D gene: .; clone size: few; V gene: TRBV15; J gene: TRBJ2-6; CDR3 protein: CATSSASDSNSGANVLTF; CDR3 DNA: TGTGCCACCAGCTCTGCTAGCGACAGCAATTCTGGGGCCAACGTCCTGACTTTC
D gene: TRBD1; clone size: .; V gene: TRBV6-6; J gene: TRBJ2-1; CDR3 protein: CASRTGQGFVRNEQFF; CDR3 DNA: TGTGCCAGCAGGACGGGACAGGGCTTCGTCCGCAATGAGCAGTTCTTC
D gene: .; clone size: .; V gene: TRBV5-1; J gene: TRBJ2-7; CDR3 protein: CASSLLSGAESYEQYF; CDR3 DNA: TGCGCCAGCAGCTTGCTATCAGGGGCAGAAAGCTACGAGCAGTACTTC
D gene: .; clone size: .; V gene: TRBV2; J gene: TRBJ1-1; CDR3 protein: CASILERNTEAFF; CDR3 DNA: TGTGCCAGCATTCTGGAGAGGAACACTGAAGCTTTCTTT
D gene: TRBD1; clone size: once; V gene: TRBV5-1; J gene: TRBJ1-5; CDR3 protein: CASSLDGQGGQPQHF; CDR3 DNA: TGCGCCAGCAGCCTGGATGGACAGGGCGGACAGCCCCAGCATTTT